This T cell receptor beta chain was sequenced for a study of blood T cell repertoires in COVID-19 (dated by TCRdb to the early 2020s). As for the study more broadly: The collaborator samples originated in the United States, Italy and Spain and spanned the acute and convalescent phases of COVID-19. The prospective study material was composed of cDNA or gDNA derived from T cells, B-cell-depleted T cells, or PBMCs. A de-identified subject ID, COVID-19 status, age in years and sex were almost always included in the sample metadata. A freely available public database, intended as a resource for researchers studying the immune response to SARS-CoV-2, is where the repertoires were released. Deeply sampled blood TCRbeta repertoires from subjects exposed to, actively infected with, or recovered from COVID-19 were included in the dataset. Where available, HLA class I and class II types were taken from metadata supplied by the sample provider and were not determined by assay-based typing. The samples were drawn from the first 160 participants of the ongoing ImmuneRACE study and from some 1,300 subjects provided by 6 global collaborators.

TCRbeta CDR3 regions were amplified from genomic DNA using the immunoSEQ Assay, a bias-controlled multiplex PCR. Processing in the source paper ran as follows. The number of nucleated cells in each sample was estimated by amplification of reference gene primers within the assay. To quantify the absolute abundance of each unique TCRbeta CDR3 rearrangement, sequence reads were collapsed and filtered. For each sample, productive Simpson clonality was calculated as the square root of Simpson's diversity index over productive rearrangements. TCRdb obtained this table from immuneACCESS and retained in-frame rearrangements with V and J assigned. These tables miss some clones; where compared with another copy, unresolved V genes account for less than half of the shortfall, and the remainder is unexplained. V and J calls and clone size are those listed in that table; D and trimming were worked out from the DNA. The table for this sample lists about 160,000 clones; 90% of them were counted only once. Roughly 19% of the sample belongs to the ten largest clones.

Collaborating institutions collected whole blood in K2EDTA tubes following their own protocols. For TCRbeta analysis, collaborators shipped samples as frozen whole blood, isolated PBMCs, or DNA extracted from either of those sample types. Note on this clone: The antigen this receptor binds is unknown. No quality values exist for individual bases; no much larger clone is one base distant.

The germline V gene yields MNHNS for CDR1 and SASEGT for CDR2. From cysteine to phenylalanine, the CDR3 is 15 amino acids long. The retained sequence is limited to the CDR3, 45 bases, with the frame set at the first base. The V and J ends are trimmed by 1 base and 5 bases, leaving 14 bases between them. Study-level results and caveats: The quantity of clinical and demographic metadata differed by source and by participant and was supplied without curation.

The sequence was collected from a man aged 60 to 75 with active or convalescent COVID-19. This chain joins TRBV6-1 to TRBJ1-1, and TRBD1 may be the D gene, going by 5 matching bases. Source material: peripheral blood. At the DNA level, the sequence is TGTGCCAGCAGTGAAGTGGGGGGAGTACGGACTGAAGCTTTCTTT. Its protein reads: CASSEVGGVRTEAFF.